A single sample gave rise to the 22 T cell receptor beta chains below, sequenced in a study of Ad26.COV2.S vaccination and SARS-CoV-2 variants. TCRdb's table, derived via immunoSEQ multiplex PCR, lists solely in-frame clones and lacks some. The profile shows 450,000 to 550,000 clones, roughly nine tenths of them singletons. Treatment defined: some 20 received Ad26.COV2.S at low or high dose, single or two shots; roughly five received placebo; per-sample allocation not given. Sampling occurred on day 63 after the first vaccine or placebo injection. Sequences were derived from peripheral blood, sampled in a trial of Ad26.COV2.S vaccine versus placebo. The receptors come from a person aged 18-65 years who received the Ad26.COV2.S COVID-19 vaccine or a placebo.

The V call is TRBV28, the J call TRBJ2-3, with 15 bases matching TRBD2. Germline CDR1 MDHEN, CDR2 SYDVKM. V lost 6 bases and J lost 3; bases outside the gene matches: 10. The length of the CDR3 is 18 residues. The CDR3 region has the DNA TGTGCCAGCAGACCTGGACTAGCGGGAGGGACGGGGACAGATACGCAGTATTTT. This gives the protein CASRPGLAGGTGTDTQYF.

The chain recombines TRBV7-8 with TRBJ1-3, with a possible D match to TRBD1 (5 bases). V dropped 5 bases and J dropped 0 bases, with 14 bases sitting between them. CDR1 and CDR2 from the germline V gene are SGHVS and FQNEAQ. The CDR3 has 16 residues. CDR3 DNA: TGTGCCAGCAGCCCTTTGACAGTCCTCTCTGGAAACACCATATATTTT. It is translated as CASSPLTVLSGNTIYF.

The V call is TRBV28, the J call TRBJ2-2; 7 nucleotides match TRBD2. The CDR3 covers 13 residues. Germline trimming cut 3 bases from V and 5 bases from J; bases unmatched to any gene: 0. The germline V gene has CDR1 MDHEN and CDR2 SYDVKM. Here the CDR3 DNA reads TGTGCCAGCAGTTTGCGGGGGACCGGGGAGCTGTTTTTT. This gives the protein CASSLRGTGELFF. The entire variable domain, with the rest obtained from reference TRBV28 and TRBJ2-2, is as follows: DVKVTQSSRYLVKRTGEKVFLECVQDMDHENMFWYRQDPGLGLRLIYFSYDVKMKEKGDIPEGYSVSREKKERFSLILESASTNQTSMYLCASSLRGTGELFFGEGSRLTVL.

This clone has more than one count but fewer than ten. V usage is TRBV6-5 and J usage is TRBJ2-7; D may be TRBD2 (6 bases). The V end lost 7 bases, the J end lost 2 bases, and 15 bases lay between the germline ends. Per the germline V gene, CDR1 is MNHEY and CDR2 is SVGAGI. The CDR3 is made up of 14 amino acids. The chain's CDR3 is CASKNLEGAYEQYF. In DNA form, the CDR3 reads TGTGCCAGCAAGAATCTGGAGGGAGCCTACGAGCAGTACTTC.

The chain couples TRBV10-3 to TRBJ1-1; tentatively, D is TRBD1 (5 bases). The CDR3 totals 12 residues. Trimming stripped 8 bases from V and 7 bases from J, with 14 bases between. The germline V gene encodes CDR1 ENHRY and CDR2 SYGVKD. CDR3 DNA sequence: TGTGCCATCGGGTGGTGGGGCGGTGAAGCTTTCTTT. Translated, it gives CAIGWWGGEAFF.

The chain employs TRBV11-2 and TRBJ1-1, with TRBD1 matching 7 bases. V lost 4 bases to trimming and J lost 4 bases; unmatched junction nucleotides: 9. Germline CDR1 is SGHAT and CDR2 is FQNNGV. This CDR3 comprises 15 residues. CDR3 in amino acids: CASSSNWDSPTEAFF. The DNA for the CDR3 is TGTGCCAGCAGCTCAAACTGGGACAGCCCCACTGAAGCTTTCTTT.

This chain uses TRBV2 with TRBJ1-3; D may be TRBD1 (6 bases). The ends were cut back, 10 bases at V and 2 bases at J, with 24 bases in the middle. The CDR3 is made up of 17 amino acids. Germline lookup yields CDR1 SNHLY and CDR2 FYNNEI. CDR3 residues: CATTTLETGGTGNTIYF. In DNA, the CDR3 is TGTGCCACGACCACACTAGAGACAGGCGGTACTGGAAACACCATATATTTT.

V is TRBV9 and J is TRBJ1-2; the D gene is possibly TRBD1 (5 bases). Per the germline V gene, CDR1 is SGDLS and CDR2 is YYNGEE. The CDR3 covers 16 residues. V was clipped by 3 bases and J by 5 bases, with 20 bases between them. The CDR3: CASSGTTKPQGYGYTF. In nucleotides, the CDR3 is TGTGCCAGCAGCGGAACCACGAAACCGCAGGGTTATGGCTACACCTTC.

The genes are TRBV10-3 and TRBJ1-5; 7 bases map to TRBD1. CDR1 is ENHRY and CDR2 is SYGVKD in the germline V gene. V lost 7 bases and J lost 6; bases outside the gene matches: 6. The CDR3 is 13 residues long. DNA for the CDR3: TGTGCCATCACCGCCGACAGGGCTCAGCCCCAGCATTTT. Its translation is CAITADRAQPQHF.

The genes are TRBV20-1 and TRBJ1-3; D remains ambiguous. This CDR3 comprises 10 residues. The ends were cut back, 4 bases at V and 4 bases at J, with 2 bases in the middle. Germline V CDR1 and CDR2: DFQATT, SNEGSKA (reference sequence). The CDR3 sequence is CSAKGNTIYF. The CDR3 DNA reads as TGCAGTGCTAAGGGAAACACCATATATTTT.

Here the CDR3 DNA reads TGTGCCAGTGGACGGCAATGGCCGAATAGCAATCAGCCCCAGCATTTT. It translates to CASGRQWPNSNQPQHF. This chain links TRBV19 with TRBJ1-5; no firm D call. The V end lost 8 bases, the J end lost 0 bases, and 17 bases lay between the germline ends. This CDR3 region has 16 residues. Per germline, CDR1 LNHDA and CDR2 SQIVND (reference sequence). Full variable domain (missing parts from reference TRBV19 and TRBJ1-5): DGGITQSPKYLFRKEGQNVTLSCEQNLNHDAMYWYRQDPGQGLRLIYYSQIVNDFQKGDIAEGYSVSREKKESFPLTVTSAQKNPTAFYLCASGRQWPNSNQPQHFGDGTRLSIL.

V and J are TRBV5-5 and TRBJ1-1, with 9 bases fitting TRBD1. The V gene end was trimmed by 4 bases and the J gene end by 5 bases; junction bases not matched to a gene: 12. From germline, CDR1 is SGHKS and CDR2 YYEKEE (reference sequence). CDR3 length: 16 residues. CDR3 sequence: CASSLRTGVALTEAFF. CDR3 sequence (DNA): TGTGCCAGCAGCCTGCGGACAGGGGTGGCGTTAACTGAAGCTTTCTTT.

This chain uses TRBV5-1 with TRBJ2-2, with 7 bases matching TRBD1. Unmatched junction bases numbered 11, after V lost 4 bases and J lost 5 bases. This CDR3 is built from 16 residues. In germline, CDR1 is SGHRS, CDR2 YFSETQ. CDR3 sequence (DNA): TGCGCCAGCAGCCCGAGGAAGGGGGCAGGGACCGGGGAGCTGTTTTTT. Its protein product is CASSPRKGAGTGELFF.

The chain recombines TRBV6-5 with TRBJ2-1; D might be TRBD1 or TRBD2, each matching 6 bases. V was shortened by 6 bases and J by 11 bases, with 14 bases between the two germline ends. The CDR3 is 12 residues long. From germline, CDR1 is MNHEY and CDR2 SVGAGI. CDR3 protein: CASREGRDKQFF. The DNA for the CDR3 is TGTGCCAGCAGGGAGGGTCGGGACAAGCAGTTCTTC.

The V gene is TRBV18, the J gene TRBJ2-6, with D maybe TRBD2 (6 bases). Trimming removed 5 bases from V and 1 base from J, with 12 bases in between. Germline-derived CDR1 and CDR2 are KGHSH and LQKENI. The CDR3 consists of 16 residues. CDR3 nucleotides: TGTGCCAGCTCAGCCCGGCGGGATTCTGGGGCCAACGTCCTGACTTTC. It specifies CASSARRDSGANVLTF.

The chain links TRBV7-9 to TRBJ2-1; 12 positions agree with TRBD2. The germline V gene has CDR1 SEHNR and CDR2 FQNEAQ (reference sequence). The CDR3 totals 15 residues. With V trimmed by 6 bases and J by 0 bases, 0 bases remained unmatched. Written as DNA, the CDR3 is TGTGCCAGCAGGGGACTAGCGGGCTCCTACAATGAGCAGTTCTTC. Residues: CASRGLAGSYNEQFF.

The V and J genes are TRBV2 and TRBJ1-1; tentative D call: TRBD1 (5 bases). CDR1 and CDR2 from the germline V gene are SNHLY and FYNNEI. This CDR3 region has 13 residues. Trimming removed 6 bases from V and 3 bases from J, with 11 bases in between. CDR3 loop: CASRADSYTEAFF. The CDR3 bases are TGTGCCAGCAGAGCTGACAGCTACACTGAAGCTTTCTTT.

The CDR3 here is CASSDIKHGYNEQFF. The CDR3 coding sequence is TGTGCCAGCAGCGACATAAAACATGGCTACAATGAGCAGTTCTTC. The chain has TRBV7-9 and TRBJ2-1, with unresolved D. Trimming cost V 5 bases and J 3 bases, with 14 bases left between them. The germline V gene encodes CDR1 SEHNR and CDR2 FQNEAQ (reference sequence). The CDR3 sequence is 15 residues long.

The J gene is TRBJ1-2, the V gene TRBV6-1, with 9 bases that match TRBD1. V lost 6 bases and J lost 8; bases outside the gene matches: 7. Germline V gives CDR1 MNHNS, CDR2 SASEGT. This CDR3 has 13 residues. For the CDR3, the DNA is TGTGCCAGCAGCCGACGGACAGGGGAGGGCTACACCTTC. It specifies CASSRRTGEGYTF.

The chain is built from TRBV19 and TRBJ1-1, with D hard to call. The CDR3 covers 13 residues. Germline V gene sequence: CDR1 LNHDA, CDR2 SQIVND (reference sequence). Trimming removed 3 bases from V and 1 base from J, with 6 bases in between. The CDR3 bases are TGTGCCAGTAGTATCATAAAGAACACTGAAGCTTTCTTT. Translating gives CASSIIKNTEAFF. The variable domain in full, with the rest retrieved from reference TRBV19 and TRBJ1-1, is DGGITQSPKYLFRKEGQNVTLSCEQNLNHDAMYWYRQDPGQGLRLIYYSQIVNDFQKGDIAEGYSVSREKKESFPLTVTSAQKNPTAFYLCASSIIKNTEAFFGQGTRLTVV.

This chain links TRBV7-9 with TRBJ1-1; D unresolved. The V gene lost 0 bases and the J gene lost 1 base, with 12 bases spanning the gap. Per the germline V gene, CDR1 is SEHNR and CDR2 is FQNEAQ (reference sequence). The CDR3 contains 16 residues. This chain's CDR3 is CASSLAHLMWNTEAFF. The DNA for the CDR3 is TGTGCCAGCAGCTTAGCCCACCTGATGTGGAACACTGAAGCTTTCTTT.

V usage is TRBV28 and J usage is TRBJ2-7; D is possibly TRBD1 (5 bases). V lost 6 bases, J lost 0 bases, and 12 bases lay in between. Germline assignment: CDR1 MDHEN and CDR2 SYDVKM. This CDR3 is 14 amino acids long. The CDR3 loop is CASSSPTASYEQYF. DNA of the CDR3: TGTGCCAGCAGCTCCCCGACAGCCTCCTACGAGCAGTACTTC.